Each of the 14 T cell receptor beta chains below was sequenced from the same sample in a study of beta chain features in type 1 diabetes. The entirety of the isolated RNA underwent reverse transcription, so expressed TCRB transcripts were sequenced. Here immunoSEQ multiplex PCR was the method, and the copy in TCRdb shows in-frame clones only, minus some. Of roughly 45,000 clones listed, approximately 51% were seen once; the top ten hold around 0.25%. The specimen was stem cell memory CD4+ T cells from blood. Receptor source: a woman in her 30s in good health.

This chain links TRBV5-6 with TRBJ2-5, with 8 bases lining up with TRBD2. Trimming cost V 4 bases and J 5 bases; bases outside gene matches: 10. Germline V gene lookup returns CDR1 SGHDT and CDR2 YYEEEE. The CDR3 runs 15 residues. The CDR3 loop is CASSAGLAVWETQYF. CDR3 sequence (DNA): TGTGCCAGCAGCGCTGGACTAGCAGTCTGGGAGACCCAGTACTTC.

V gene TRBV2 combines with J gene TRBJ2-1, with D perhaps matching TRBD1 (6 bases). This CDR3 comprises 12 residues. Germline lookup yields CDR1 SNHLY and CDR2 FYNNEI. Trimming took 2 bases from V and 15 from J, leaving 14 bases between them. CDR3 in DNA: TGTGCCAGCAGTGAAACAGGGTGGTGGATGTTCTTC. Translation: CASSETGWWMFF.

The table lists this clone with a few counts. The chain combines TRBV15 with TRBJ2-1, with 7 positions matching TRBD1. This CDR3 contains 15 residues. CDR1 and CDR2 (germline): LNHNV, YYDKDF (reference sequence). The ends lost 1 base at V and 5 bases at J; junction bases unmatched: 5. The DNA of the CDR3 is TGTGCCACCAGCAGAGGAGGACAGGCCGACAATGAGCAGTTCTTC. This codes for CATSRGGQADNEQFF.

Regarding this clone: It is unclear where the CDR3 begins or ends on the DNA, so no DNA is shown, and the CDR3 is as TCRdb lists it. The chain couples TRBV6-4 to TRBJ1-4. Termini included, the CDR3 measures 17 amino acids. The germline V gene encodes CDR1 MRHNA and CDR2 SNTAGT. The CDR3 here is CASSDSRNEGRMKNCFF.

The gene calls are TRBV9 and TRBJ1-2; D not resolved. CDR1 is SGDLS, CDR2 YYNGEE, per germline. Trimming removed 0 bases at V and 4 bases at J, with 13 bases between. The CDR3 runs 15 residues. The CDR3 coding sequence is TGTGCCAGCAGCGTAGCTTCCTCCCACAGCTATGGCTACACCTTC. Its translation: CASSVASSHSYGYTF.

This clone appeared a few times. The CDR3: CASSLGGYTTDTQYF. In DNA form, the CDR3 reads TGTGCCAGCAGCTTGGGCGGCTACACCACAGATACGCAGTATTTT. The chain joins TRBV5-4 to TRBJ2-3; no firm D call. V was cut by 0 bases and J by 2 bases, with 10 bases left in between. The CDR3 contains 15 residues. The V gene's germline CDR1 is SGHNT and CDR2 YYREEE (reference sequence).

The chain uses TRBV18 and TRBJ2-1; unclear D gene. The germline V and J ends were trimmed by 2 bases and 10 bases, with 12 bases remaining between them. CDR1 is KGHSH and CDR2 is LQKENI in the germline V gene. CDR3 size: 13 residues. CDR3 residues: CASSPSSTREQFF. The DNA of the CDR3 is TGTGCCAGCTCACCATCCTCAACGCGGGAGCAGTTCTTC.

The chain uses TRBV7-2 and TRBJ2-1; 15 bases map to TRBD2. CDR3 length equals 16 residues. Germline V gene lookup returns CDR1 SGHTA and CDR2 FQGNSA. V lost 5 bases and J lost 8; bases outside the gene matches: 7. CDR3 nucleotide sequence: TGTGCCAGCAGCCCCAGGACTAGCGGGAGGGCCGATGAGCAGTTCTTC. This codes for CASSPRTSGRADEQFF.

A few counts support this clone. V usage is TRBV27 and J usage is TRBJ2-7; possibly TRBD2 for D (5 bases). CDR1 is MNHEY, CDR2 SMNVEV, per germline (reference sequence). The CDR3 consists of 16 residues. Trimming left V 5 bases short and J 2 bases short, with 19 bases between. The CDR3 DNA sequence: TGTGCCAGCAGTGTAAGCGGAGTAGTGGGGACCTACGAGCAGTACTTC. Protein: CASSVSGVVGTYEQYF.

The CDR3 DNA reads TGTGCCAGCAGCACCAATGAGGGGGCCTACGAGCAGTACTTC. This codes for CASSTNEGAYEQYF. V gene TRBV7-9 combines with J gene TRBJ2-7; perhaps TRBD1 as D (6 bases). CDR1 is SEHNR and CDR2 is FQNEAQ in the germline V gene (reference sequence). The V and J ends lost 5 bases and 2 bases respectively, with 13 bases between them. The CDR3 is made up of 14 amino acids.

This clone was observed a few times. This chain connects TRBV5-4 to TRBJ1-1; 7 bases fit TRBD1. This CDR3 region has 13 residues. CDR1 is SGHNT, CDR2 YYREEE, per germline (reference sequence). Losses at the gene ends were 4 bases for V and 5 bases for J; bases not matched to a gene: 5. CDR3 sequence reads: CASSLDRVTEAFF. Here the CDR3 DNA reads TGTGCCAGCAGCCTCGACAGGGTGACTGAAGCTTTCTTT.

As for this clone: An end of the junction does not agree with germline; a read error may underlie this. V gene TRBV7-2 combines with J gene TRBJ2-5; 12 nucleotides align to TRBD2. Germline V lookup: CDR1 SGHTA, CDR2 FQGNSA. This CDR3 is 17 amino acids long. This chain's CDR3 is CASSLSPTSGGQEAQYF. CDR3 in DNA: TGTGCCAGCAGCCTATCACCTACTAGCGGGGGGCAAGAGGCCCAGTACTTC.

The chain employs TRBV29-1 and TRBJ2-1; TRBD2 aligns across 12 bases. Germline V gene data show CDR1 as SQVTM and CDR2 as ANQGSEA. This CDR3 comprises 17 residues. Trimming removed 0 bases from V and 2 bases from J; junction bases left unmatched: 5. The chain's CDR3 is CSVEDRLAGGPYNEQFF. The CDR3 region has the DNA TGCAGCGTTGAAGATCGCCTAGCGGGAGGGCCCTACAATGAGCAGTTCTTC.

The chain uses TRBV27 and TRBJ2-7, with 7 bases that match TRBD2. CDR1 MNHEY and CDR2 SMNVEV come from the germline V gene (reference sequence). After removal of 4 bases from V and 2 bases from J, the junction contained 8 bases not matched to a gene. This CDR3 spans 15 amino acids. The CDR3 DNA is TGTGCCAGCAGTTATGCGGTAGCGGGTACCTACGAGCAGTACTTC. The encoded protein is CASSYAVAGTYEQYF.